These 26 T cell receptor beta chains were all obtained from the same sample, sequenced in a study of T cells expressing NK-cell markers. TCRdb re-called the 5' RACE reads and catalogs CDR3 proteins one per entry, DNA excluded. The sample includes some 410,000 distinct CDR3 sequences. The specimen sequenced was blood T cells: a sorted CD56 or NKG2C T cell subset, CD4+ or CD8+ T cells, or bulk PBMC T cells (not recorded which). The receptors were gathered from a woman aged 18-69 years in good health.

This sequence joins TRBV4-3 and TRBJ2-3; TCRdb picks TRBD2, but there is no DNA to check that call. The length of the CDR3 is 19 residues. CDR1 and CDR2 from the germline V gene are LGHNA and YSLEER. This chain's CDR3 is CASSPGLAGGSSSTDTQYF.

The rearrangement links TRBV5-1 to TRBJ1-1; TCRdb names TRBD1, which stays unverified in the absence of DNA. Per the germline V gene, CDR1 is SGHRS and CDR2 is YFSETQ. This CDR3 is 14 amino acids long. CDR3 sequence reads: CASSLGQGMAEAFF.

The chain carries TRBV18 and TRBJ2-1; as DNA is missing, the TRBD1 call by TCRdb cannot be tested. Germline CDR1 is KGHSH and CDR2 is LQKENI. This CDR3 is 14 amino acids long. CDR3: CASSQGTGANEQFF.

This chain joins TRBV12-3 or TRBV12-4 and TRBJ2-7. CDR3 length: 14 amino acids. CDR3 in amino acids: CASSQGRHTYEQYF.

This chain joins TRBV29-1 and TRBJ1-2. From germline, CDR1 is SQVTM and CDR2 ANQGSEA. This CDR3 comprises 13 residues. CDR3: CSVESKPNYGYTF.

This rearrangement joins TRBV7-9 to TRBJ1-6; TCRdb calls TRBD1, which cannot be checked without DNA. This CDR3 spans 12 amino acids. Germline V gene data show CDR1 as SEHNR and CDR2 as FQNEAQ (reference sequence). The CDR3 spells CASMGRFPPLHF. Variable domain in full (rest from reference TRBV7-9 and TRBJ1-6): DTGVSQNPRHKITKRGQNVTFRCDPISEHNRLYWYRQTLGQGPEFLTYFQNEAQLEKSRLLSDRFSAERPKGSFSTLEIQRTEQGDSAMYLCASMGRFPPLHFGNGTRLTVT.

The chain joins TRBV6-1 to TRBJ1-1; the TRBD1 assignment by TCRdb is unverifiable without DNA. Germline lookup yields CDR1 MNHNS and CDR2 SASEGT. CDR3 size: 14 residues. This CDR3 reads CASSPRTGYTEAFF.

The rearrangement uses TRBV9 and TRBJ2-2; no DNA is available, so the TRBD2 call from TCRdb remains unchecked. CDR3 length equals 15 residues. The germline V gene has CDR1 SGDLS and CDR2 YYNGEE. The chain's CDR3 is CASSVGTSRTGELFF.

This rearrangement joins TRBV6-2 or TRBV6-3 to TRBJ1-1; TCRdb's D call, TRBD1, is unchecked because there is no DNA. The CDR3 is 12 amino acids. The germline V gene encodes CDR1 MNHEY and CDR2 SVGEGT. The CDR3 loop is CASTTGNTEAFF.

The chain couples TRBV7-2 to TRBJ2-3; TCRdb returns TRBD2, unconfirmable since there is no DNA. Germline values: CDR1 SGHTA, CDR2 FQGNSA. This CDR3 comprises 16 residues. The CDR3 loop is CASSDMGSGVADTQYF.

V gene TRBV20-1 combines with J gene TRBJ2-1; TCRdb's D gene call, TRBD2, goes unchecked for lack of DNA. The CDR3 extends over 14 amino acids. CDR1 DFQATT and CDR2 SNEGSKA come from the germline V gene (reference sequence). CDR3 loop: CSAINPGTSAEQFF.

The chain has TRBV13 and TRBJ2-3; TCRdb indicates TRBD2, and absent DNA this call remains unverified. This CDR3 contains 14 residues. Germline V gene lookup returns CDR1 PRHDT and CDR2 FYEKMQ (reference sequence). The CDR3 loop is CASSLAGRADTQYF.

The V and J genes are TRBV7-9 and TRBJ1-4. The CDR3 is made up of 15 amino acids. CDR1 is SEHNR and CDR2 is FQNEAQ in the germline V gene (reference sequence). CDR3 amino acids: CASSPRGDGGEKLFF.

The genes are TRBV11-1 and TRBJ2-2. The CDR3 runs to 16 residues. CDR1 is SGHAT and CDR2 is FQDESV in the germline V gene (reference sequence). The CDR3 region is CASSVTAISNTGELFF. The full variable domain, with the rest looked up from reference TRBV11-1 and TRBJ2-2, is EAEVAQSPRYKITEKSQAVAFWCDPISGHATLYWYRQILGQGPELLVQFQDESVVDDSQLPKDRFSAERLKGVDSTLKIQPAELGDSAMYLCASSVTAISNTGELFFGEGSRLTVL.

This chain links TRBV20-1 with TRBJ2-3; TCRdb's D call of TRBD1 is untestable without DNA. Looked up from germline, CDR1 is DFQATT and CDR2 is SNEGSKA (reference sequence). The CDR3 consists of 13 residues. CDR3 residues: CSARGGGLEMQYF.

The chain couples TRBV20-1 to TRBJ1-1. CDR1 is DFQATT and CDR2 is SNEGSKA in the germline V gene (reference sequence). The CDR3 length is 13 residues. CDR3 sequence reads: CSARGIRDTEAFF.

The chain joins TRBV27 to TRBJ2-1; TCRdb names TRBD2, which stays unverified in the absence of DNA. CDR1 and CDR2 from the germline V gene are MNHEY and SMNVEV (reference sequence). This CDR3 is built from 16 residues. The CDR3 here is CASSLSGGGPYNEQFF.

V gene TRBV29-1 combines with J gene TRBJ1-1; no DNA is available, so the TRBD1 call from TCRdb remains unchecked. The germline V gene has CDR1 SQVTM and CDR2 ANQGSEA. The CDR3 has 12 amino acids. The CDR3 protein is CSDRGRNTEAFF. The complete variable domain, with remaining parts taken from reference TRBV29-1 and TRBJ1-1, reads SAVISQKPSRDICQRGTSLTIQCQVDSQVTMMFWYRQQPGQSLTLIATANQGSEATYESGFVIDKFPISRPNLTFSTLTVSNMSPEDSSIYLCSDRGRNTEAFFGQGTRLTVV.

The chain employs TRBV7-2 and TRBJ1-1; TCRdb's D gene call, TRBD1, goes unchecked for lack of DNA. In germline, CDR1 is SGHTA, CDR2 FQGNSA. The CDR3 is made up of 14 amino acids. The CDR3 here is CASSLRGEHTEAFF.

This chain connects TRBV18 to TRBJ1-2; no DNA is available, so the TRBD1 call from TCRdb remains unchecked. Germline loops: CDR1 KGHSH, CDR2 LQKENI. This CDR3 comprises 13 residues. The CDR3 protein is CASSPMTGGGYTF.

The chain couples TRBV20-1 to TRBJ2-5; the D call of TRBD1 rests on TCRdb alone, since no DNA is present to check it. Germline V gene sequence: CDR1 DFQATT, CDR2 SNEGSKA (reference sequence). The CDR3 covers 14 residues. The CDR3 spells CSARPGRFQETQYF.

This chain links TRBV20-1 with TRBJ2-7; the D call of TRBD2 rests on TCRdb alone, since no DNA is present to check it. Per germline, CDR1 DFQATT and CDR2 SNEGSKA (reference sequence). The CDR3 is made up of 13 amino acids. The CDR3 spells CSASSSRIDEQYF.

The chain joins TRBV18 to TRBJ1-4. CDR1 and CDR2 from the germline V gene are KGHSH and LQKENI. This CDR3 spans 18 amino acids. The CDR3 sequence: CASSRRGGEPATNEKLFF.

The chain joins TRBV15 to TRBJ2-7. The germline V gene encodes CDR1 LNHNV and CDR2 YYDKDF (reference sequence). This CDR3 has 14 amino acids. The CDR3 region is CATSLENPTYEQYF.

This chain links TRBV10-2 with TRBJ1-2; TCRdb selects TRBD1, and the lack of DNA leaves this call unchecked. This CDR3 region has 14 residues. Germline V gene lookup returns CDR1 WSHSY and CDR2 SAAADI. The CDR3 reads CASRRDRPNYGYTF.

The V call is TRBV12-3 or TRBV12-4, the J call TRBJ2-1; TCRdb's D call, TRBD2, is unchecked because there is no DNA. The CDR3 totals 16 residues. CDR3 residues: CASGLTWSGGANEQFF.